The following is a T cell receptor (beta chain) sequence with its context. Its antigen remains unidentified. CDR3 length equals 19 residues. CDR1 is SGHDT, CDR2 YYEEEE, per germline. Trimming at V came to 1 base and at J to 6 bases, leaving 19 bases not matched to a gene. This sample is drawn from a study of T cell responses to AZD1222 COVID-19 vaccine. This table comes from immunoSEQ multiplex PCR, and its TCRdb copy is limited to in-frame clones, with some not included. The sample lists about 180,000 clones, around 93% occurring once. Findings and limits, study-wide: Spike-specific TCR breadth and depth both grew after two AZD1222 doses. Reportedly, close to half of spike-specific TCRs are directed against unmutated variant regions. The donor group comprised mostly white British people and more females; the analysis possibly underestimated clonal diversity. Among vaccine-associated CD4 TCRs, coverage spanned spike, with dominance at 160-218 and 743-854.

This specimen consisted of peripheral blood, obtained 28 days after the second dose of the MenACWY control vaccine. This rearrangement joins TRBV5-6 to TRBJ2-7, with 10 nucleotides matching TRBD2. This clonotype was obtained from an adult who received the MenACWY meningococcal vaccine as a control. CDR3 nucleotides: TGTGCCAGCAGCTTGAATCCAGGGACAAGCGGGGGGGCCTCGGGCGAGCAGTACTTC. It specifies CASSLNPGTSGGASGEQYF.